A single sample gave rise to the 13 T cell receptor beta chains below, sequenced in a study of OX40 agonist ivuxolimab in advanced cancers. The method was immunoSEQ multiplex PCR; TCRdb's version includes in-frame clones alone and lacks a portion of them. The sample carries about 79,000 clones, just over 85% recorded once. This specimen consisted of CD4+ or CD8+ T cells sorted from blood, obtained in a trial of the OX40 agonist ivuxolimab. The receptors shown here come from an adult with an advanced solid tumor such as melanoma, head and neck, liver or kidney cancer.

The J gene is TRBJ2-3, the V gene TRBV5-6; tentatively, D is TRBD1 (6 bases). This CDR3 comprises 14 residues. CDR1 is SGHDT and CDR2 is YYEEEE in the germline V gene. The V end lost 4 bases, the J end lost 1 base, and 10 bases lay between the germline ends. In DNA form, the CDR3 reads TGTGCCAGCAGCATAGGGGGACGCACAGATACGCAGTATTTT. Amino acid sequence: CASSIGGRTDTQYF.

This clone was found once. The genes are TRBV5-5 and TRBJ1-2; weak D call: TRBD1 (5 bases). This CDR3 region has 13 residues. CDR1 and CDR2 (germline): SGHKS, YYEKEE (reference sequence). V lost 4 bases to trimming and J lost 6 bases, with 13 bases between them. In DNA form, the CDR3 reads TGTGCCAGCAGCCCCTCGGACACAAATGGCTACACCTTC. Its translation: CASSPSDTNGYTF.

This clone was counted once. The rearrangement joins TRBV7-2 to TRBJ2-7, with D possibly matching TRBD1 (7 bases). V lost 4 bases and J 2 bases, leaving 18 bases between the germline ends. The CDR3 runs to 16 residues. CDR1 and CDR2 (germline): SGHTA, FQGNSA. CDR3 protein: CASSSSGGFGTYEQYF. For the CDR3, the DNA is TGTGCCAGCAGCTCATCAGGGGGGTTTGGTACCTACGAGCAGTACTTC.

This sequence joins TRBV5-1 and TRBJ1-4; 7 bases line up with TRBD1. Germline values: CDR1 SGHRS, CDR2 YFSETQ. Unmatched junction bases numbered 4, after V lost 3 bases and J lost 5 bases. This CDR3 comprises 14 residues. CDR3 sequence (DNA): TGCGCCAGCAGCTCCGGGACAGAGAATGAAAAACTGTTTTTT. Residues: CASSSGTENEKLFF.

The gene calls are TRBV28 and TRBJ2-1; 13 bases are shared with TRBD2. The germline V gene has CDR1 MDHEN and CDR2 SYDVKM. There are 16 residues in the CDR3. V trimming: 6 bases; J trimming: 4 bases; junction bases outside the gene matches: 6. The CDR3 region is CASSGTSGRGYNEQFF. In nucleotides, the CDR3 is TGTGCCAGCAGCGGCACTAGCGGGAGGGGTTACAATGAGCAGTTCTTC.

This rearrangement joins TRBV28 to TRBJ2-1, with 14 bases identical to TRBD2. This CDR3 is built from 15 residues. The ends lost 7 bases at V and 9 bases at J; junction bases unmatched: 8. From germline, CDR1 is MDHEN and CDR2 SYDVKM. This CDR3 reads CASTRRLAGGREQFF. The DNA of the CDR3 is TGTGCCAGCACCCGACGACTAGCGGGAGGGCGTGAGCAGTTCTTC. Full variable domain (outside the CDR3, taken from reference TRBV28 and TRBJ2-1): DVKVTQSSRYLVKRTGEKVFLECVQDMDHENMFWYRQDPGLGLRLIYFSYDVKMKEKGDIPEGYSVSREKKERFSLILESASTNQTSMYLCASTRRLAGGREQFFGPGTRLTVL.

CDR3 protein: CASSLGLARSSYNEQFF. The CDR3 DNA follows: TGTGCCAGCAGCTTAGGACTAGCGAGGAGCTCCTACAATGAGCAGTTCTTC. V gene TRBV7-9 combines with J gene TRBJ2-1; TRBD2 agrees at 8 bases. The CDR3 has 17 amino acids. V shed 1 base, J shed 0 bases, and the junction held 5 bases outside the gene matches. The germline V gene has CDR1 SEHNR and CDR2 FQNEAQ (reference sequence).

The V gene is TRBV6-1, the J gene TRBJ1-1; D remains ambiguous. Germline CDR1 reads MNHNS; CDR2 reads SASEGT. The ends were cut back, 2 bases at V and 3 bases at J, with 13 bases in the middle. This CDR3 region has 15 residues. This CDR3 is CASSEPRGGYTEAFF. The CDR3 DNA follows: TGTGCCAGCAGTGAACCCCGTGGCGGGTACACTGAAGCTTTCTTT.

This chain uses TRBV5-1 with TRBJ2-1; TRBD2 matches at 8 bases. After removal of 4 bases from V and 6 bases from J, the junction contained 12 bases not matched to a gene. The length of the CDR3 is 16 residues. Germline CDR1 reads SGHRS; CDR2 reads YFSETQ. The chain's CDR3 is CASSPQPGLGANEQFF. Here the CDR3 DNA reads TGCGCCAGCAGCCCACAACCGGGACTAGGTGCCAATGAGCAGTTCTTC.

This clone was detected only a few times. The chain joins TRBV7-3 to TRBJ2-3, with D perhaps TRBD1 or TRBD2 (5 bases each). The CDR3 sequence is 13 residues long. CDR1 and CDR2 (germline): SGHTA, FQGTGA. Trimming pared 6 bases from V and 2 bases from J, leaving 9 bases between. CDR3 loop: CASRRDLTDTQYF. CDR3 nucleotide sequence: TGTGCCAGCAGACGGGACCTCACAGATACGCAGTATTTT.

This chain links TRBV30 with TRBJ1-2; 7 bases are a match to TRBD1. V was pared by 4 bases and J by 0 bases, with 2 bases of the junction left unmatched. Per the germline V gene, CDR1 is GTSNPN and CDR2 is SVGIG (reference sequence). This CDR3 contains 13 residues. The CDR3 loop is CAWTGTANYGYTF. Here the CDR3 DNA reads TGTGCCTGGACAGGGACAGCTAACTATGGCTACACCTTC. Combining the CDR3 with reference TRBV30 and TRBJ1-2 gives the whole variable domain SQTIHQWPATLVQPVGSPLSLECTVEGTSNPNLYWYRQAAGRGLQLLFYSVGIGQISSEVPQNLSASRPQDRQFILSSKKLLLSDSGFYLCAWTGTANYGYTFGSGTRLTVV.

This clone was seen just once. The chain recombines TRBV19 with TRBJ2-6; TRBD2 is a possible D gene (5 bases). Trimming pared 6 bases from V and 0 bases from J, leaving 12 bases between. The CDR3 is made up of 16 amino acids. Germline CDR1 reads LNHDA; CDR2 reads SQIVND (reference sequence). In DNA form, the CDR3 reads TGTGCCAGTAGCCCAGGACTGTACTCTGGGGCCAACGTCCTGACTTTC. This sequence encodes CASSPGLYSGANVLTF.

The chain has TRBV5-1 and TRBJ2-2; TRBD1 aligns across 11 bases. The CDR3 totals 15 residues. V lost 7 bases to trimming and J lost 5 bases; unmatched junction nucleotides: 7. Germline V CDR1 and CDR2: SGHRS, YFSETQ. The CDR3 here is CASPLDRGRTGELFF. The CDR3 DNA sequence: TGCGCCAGCCCCCTGGACAGGGGGCGGACCGGGGAGCTGTTTTTT.